These T cell receptor beta chains were read from a single sample in a study of siplizumab effects on memory and regulatory T cells. Sequencing was performed with immunoSEQ multiplex PCR; in TCRdb, only in-frame clones are kept and a portion is missing. This table holds about 100,000 clones, 94% found once. The specimen was Tregs sorted from blood. The receptors here all came from a human donor in good health. CDR3s include the opening cysteine and the closing phenylalanine or tryptophan. Each record gives: D gene, clone size, J gene, V gene, CDR3 DNA, CDR3 protein. D genes are given only for firm matches. Only part of the rows carry a size: once, few, many, or a class if the clone is expanded.

TRBD1 | . | TRBJ2-7 | TRBV27 | TGTGCCAGCGGACGACAGGGGGGAAGCTACGAGCAGTACTTC | CASGRQGGSYEQYF
. | . | TRBJ1-6 | TRBV10-1 | TGCGCCAGCAGTGTTTCACGGGACCGAAATTCACCCCTCCACTTT | CASSVSRDRNSPLHF
TRBD1 | . | TRBJ1-5 | TRBV15 | TGTGCCACCAGCCCTTCGGGACAGTCTAATCAGCCCCAGCATTTT | CATSPSGQSNQPQHF
. | few | TRBJ2-7 | TRBV10-3 | TGTGCCATCGGACCAGAAATACGCCGGGGAAGCTCCTACGAGCAGTACTTC | CAIGPEIRRGSSYEQYF
TRBD2 | . | TRBJ2-5 | TRBV7-9 | TGTGCCAGCATGCCCGGGAGGGGAGGACAAGAGACCCAGTACTTC | CASMPGRGGQETQYF
. | . | TRBJ1-3 | TRBV2 | TGTGCCAGCAGGGGCCACATGGCTGGAAACACCATATATTTT | CASRGHMAGNTIYF
. | . | TRBJ1-1 | TRBV5-6 | TGTGCCAGCAGCTTAGCGGGATACACTGAAGCTTTCTTT | CASSLAGYTEAFF
. | once | TRBJ1-1 | TRBV5-5 | TGTGCCAGCAGCTTGGGTGAGGGTTTGGACACTGAAGCTTTCTTT | CASSLGEGLDTEAFF
TRBD1 | . | TRBJ2-5 | TRBV11-2 | TGTGCCAGCAGCTTCTGGGGACAGAACGAAGAGACCCAGTACTTC | CASSFWGQNEETQYF
TRBD2 | once | TRBJ2-3 | TRBV4-1 | TGCGCCAGCAGCCAAGCCCCCGGACTAGCGGGACTGGCAGATACGCAGTATTTT | CASSQAPGLAGLADTQYF
. | once | TRBJ2-1 | TRBV5-1 | TGCGCCAGCAGCCAACAAACGCATGAGCAGTTCTTC | CASSQQTHEQFF
. | . | TRBJ2-2 | TRBV9 | TGTGCCAGCAGCCTGGGGCACACCGGGGAGCTGTTTTTT | CASSLGHTGELFF
. | . | TRBJ2-2 | TRBV28 | TGTGCCAGCAGTTCCACCGGGGAGCTGTTTTTT | CASSSTGELFF
. | . | TRBJ2-7 | TRBV6-6 | TGTGCCAGCAGTTACGCAGGGGGGTACGAGCAGTACTTC | CASSYAGGYEQYF
. | . | TRBJ2-7 | TRBV6-5 | TGTGCCAGCAGCCCTGGACTGAACGAGCAGTACTTC | CASSPGLNEQYF
. | . | TRBJ1-2 | TRBV27 | TGTGCCAGCAGTTTAGGGATGCAGGGTATCCCCCTCTATGGCTACACCTTC | CASSLGMQGIPLYGYTF
. | . | TRBJ1-2 | TRBV18 | TGTGCCAGCTCACCCACCACCGCAGGCTCTAACTATGGCTACACCTTC | CASSPTTAGSNYGYTF
. | . | TRBJ1-1 | TRBV30 | TGTGCCTGGAGTTCACGGAGAAACACTGAAGCTTTCTTT | CAWSSRRNTEAFF
TRBD1 | . | TRBJ2-7 | TRBV28 | TGTGCCAGCAGTTTGGGACAGGGGTCCCGCGAGCAGTACTTC | CASSLGQGSREQYF
. | . | TRBJ2-5 | TRBV7-9 | TGTGCCAGCAGCTTAACGTGGGACGGGCAAGAGACCCAGTACTTC | CASSLTWDGQETQYF
. | few | TRBJ1-1 | TRBV27 | TGTGCCAGCAGACCTAACCAGAGGGTGAACACTGAAGCTTTCTTT | CASRPNQRVNTEAFF
. | . | TRBJ2-7 | TRBV9 | TGTGCCAGCAGCGTAGCTCACGAGGGGGATGGTTGGTCCTACGAGCAGTACTTC | CASSVAHEGDGWSYEQYF
. | . | TRBJ2-5 | TRBV11-2 | TGTGCCAGCACCCCCTTAGGGGGAGGGCCGGGGGAGACCCAGTACTTC | CASTPLGGGPGETQYF
. | . | TRBJ1-2 | TRBV10-2 | TGCGCCAGCAGTGACGGCGGTAACTATGGCCACACCTTC | CASSDGGNYGHTF
TRBD2 | . | TRBJ2-1 | TRBV7-3 | TGTGCCAGCAGCCCAACTAGCGGGCACAATGAGCAGTTCTTC | CASSPTSGHNEQFF
. | . | TRBJ2-4 | TRBV25-1 | TGTGCCAGCAGCCGGACATCTAAAAACATTCAGTACTTC | CASSRTSKNIQYF
. | . | TRBJ2-3 | TRBV14 | TGTGCCAGCAGCTTCTGGAGCTCGGGCACAGATACGCAGTATTTT | CASSFWSSGTDTQYF
TRBD2 | . | TRBJ2-7 | TRBV10-3 | TGTGCCATCAGTGAGTCGTTCGGGAGGGAGGTCGACGAGCAGTACTTC | CAISESFGREVDEQYF
. | . | TRBJ2-1 | TRBV6-5 | TGTGCCAGCAGCATCCAAACAGCTCGGAGTGAGCAGTTCTTC | CASSIQTARSEQFF